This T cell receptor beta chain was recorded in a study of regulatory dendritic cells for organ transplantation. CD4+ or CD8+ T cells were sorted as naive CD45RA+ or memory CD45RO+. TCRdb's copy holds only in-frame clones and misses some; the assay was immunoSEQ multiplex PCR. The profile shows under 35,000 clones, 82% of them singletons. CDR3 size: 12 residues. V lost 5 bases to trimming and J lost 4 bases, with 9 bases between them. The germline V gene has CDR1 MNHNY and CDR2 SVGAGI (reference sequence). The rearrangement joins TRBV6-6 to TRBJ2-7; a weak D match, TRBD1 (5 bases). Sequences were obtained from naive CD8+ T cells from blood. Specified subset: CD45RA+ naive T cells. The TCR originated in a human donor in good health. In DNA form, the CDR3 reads TGTGCCAGCAGTATCACAGGTTACGAGCAGTACTTC. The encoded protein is CASSITGYEQYF.